This T cell receptor (beta chain) was identified during a study of T cells in Graves' hyperthyroidism and ophthalmopathy. This clonotype was seen at least ten times. Its antigen is not known. The V end lost 5 bases, the J end lost 0 bases, and 8 bases lay between the germline ends. CDR3 length: 14 residues. Overall study results and limits: Ophthalmopathy could be told apart from stable hyperthyroidism with a 13 V-J model.

Researchers amplified the TCR beta CDR3 regions from RNA transcripts. First-round RT-PCR with HTBI primers amplified the TCR CDR3 region. TCRdb re-analysed the multiplex PCR reads in MiXCR, keeping a single row per CDR3 protein. The table has hundreds of thousands of distinct CDR3 sequences, 35% seen once. This chain joins TRBV12-3 or TRBV12-4 and TRBJ1-5, with D unclear. Sample: blood. This receptor was identified in a woman aged 40 to 50 with Graves' hyperthyroidism. Here the CDR3 DNA reads TGTGCCAGCAGTCCCCAAGTTAGCAATCAGCCCCAGCATTTT. Translation: CASSPQVSNQPQHF.